These 16 T cell receptor beta chains were sequenced from one sample in a study of T cell repertoires in cytomegalovirus infection. Their target antigens are unknown. MiXCR was run by TCRdb on the reads, yielding one entry per CDR3 protein. The sample includes about 69,000 distinct CDR3 sequences, around 30% of them seen just once. Sequencing was performed on CD8+ T cells from cultured PBMCs, taken from culture after CMV antigen stimulation. The source is a human donor in good health (CMV status not recorded). Some clones in this sample may be carry-over from other donors' samples.

The chain recombines TRBV27 with TRBJ1-2; TRBD1 aligns across 9 bases. CDR1 MNHEY and CDR2 SMNVEV come from the germline V gene (reference sequence). This CDR3 comprises 17 residues. The junction had 16 bases not matched to a gene; V was cut back by 5 bases and J by 6 bases. The CDR3 sequence is CASSPHALQGAPDGYTF. In DNA, the CDR3 is TGTGCCAGCAGTCCCCATGCGCTACAGGGGGCGCCGGATGGCTACACCTTC.

This clonotype was seen at least ten times. The chain links TRBV4-3 to TRBJ2-2, with 9 positions matching TRBD2. The V segment lost 11 bases and the J segment 8 bases; nucleotides outside the gene matches: 18. Germline V gene sequence: CDR1 LGHNA, CDR2 YSLEER. The CDR3 length is 16 residues. The CDR3 protein is CAALRRLAGRLGELFF. The CDR3 DNA sequence: TGCGCCGCCCTCCGTCGGCTAGCGGGAAGGTTGGGGGAGCTGTTTTTT.

This clonotype appeared many times. The chain carries TRBV28 and TRBJ2-3; 7 bases agree with TRBD2. Per the germline V gene, CDR1 is MDHEN and CDR2 is SYDVKM. V lost 8 bases to trimming and J lost 2 bases; unmatched junction nucleotides: 10. The length of the CDR3 is 15 residues. The CDR3 DNA reads as TGTGCCAGCGGATCCGGGGGGAAGTTCACAGATACGCAGTATTTT. Its translation: CASGSGGKFTDTQYF.

This chain uses TRBV7-2 with TRBJ2-7; tentative D call: TRBD1 (6 bases). Germline-derived CDR1 and CDR2 are SGHTA and FQGNSA. The CDR3 extends over 15 amino acids. V lost 1 base and J 2 bases, leaving 12 bases between the germline ends. The CDR3 DNA is TGTGCCAGCAGCTTAGTAGCAGGGGAGACCTACGAGCAGTACTTC. Its protein product is CASSLVAGETYEQYF.

This clonotype has ten or more counts. The gene calls are TRBV10-2 and TRBJ1-5, with no clear D. CDR1 and CDR2 from the germline V gene are WSHSY and SAAADI. Trimming took 0 bases from V and 11 from J, leaving 11 bases between them. The CDR3 totals 13 residues. The DNA of the CDR3 is TGCGCCAGCAGTGAGTCGCGGTCCAGGTCCCAGCATTTT. Residues: CASSESRSRSQHF.

This clonotype was detected a few times. CDR3 sequence (DNA): TGCAGTGCTAGAGATCATTCCACCCTGGACCCAAGCTCCTACAATGAGCAGTTCTTC. This gives the protein CSARDHSTLDPSSYNEQFF. The chain joins TRBV20-1 to TRBJ2-1; D not resolved. The CDR3 extends over 19 amino acids. The V end was cut by 0 bases, the J end by 0 bases, with 21 bases between. CDR1 is DFQATT, CDR2 SNEGSKA, per germline (reference sequence).

This clonotype has a handful of counts. The chain has TRBV19 and TRBJ2-7; D is perhaps TRBD1 (6 bases). CDR3 length: 14 residues. The V gene lost 4 bases and the J gene lost 3 bases, with 13 bases spanning the gap. Germline V CDR1 and CDR2: LNHDA, SQIVND (reference sequence). In DNA form, the CDR3 reads TGTGCCAGTAGTACGTTGACAGGAATCTACGAGCAGTACTTC. Its translation is CASSTLTGIYEQYF.

This clonotype turned up a few times. The chain uses TRBV6-1 and TRBJ1-1, with D perhaps TRBD1 (5 bases). This CDR3 has 14 amino acids. Germline V lookup: CDR1 MNHNS, CDR2 SASEGT. With 10 bases removed from V and 1 base from J, the gap between germline ends came to 16 bases. The CDR3 bases are TGTGCCACCCCGGGGCTCCGAGGGAACACTGAAGCTTTCTTT. Translating it yields CATPGLRGNTEAFF.

This clonotype was seen a few times. The chain carries TRBV4-3 and TRBJ2-7; no clear D gene. The V gene lost 0 bases and the J gene lost 3 bases, with 9 bases spanning the gap. The germline V gene has CDR1 LGHNA and CDR2 YSLEER. This CDR3 contains 14 residues. CDR3 loop: CASSQDRTDYEQYF. The CDR3 DNA sequence: TGCGCCAGCAGCCAAGACCGGACCGACTACGAGCAGTACTTC.

V usage is TRBV29-1 and J usage is TRBJ2-2; no clear D gene. Germline V gene lookup returns CDR1 SQVTM and CDR2 ANQGSEA. V lost 6 bases to trimming and J lost 3 bases, with 5 bases between them. CDR3 size: 11 residues. The CDR3: CSVVHTGELFF. CDR3 in DNA: TGCAGCGTCGTACACACCGGGGAGCTGTTTTTT.

This clonotype came up many times. The rearrangement links TRBV7-2 to TRBJ1-1; D is possibly TRBD1 (5 bases). CDR3 length: 14 residues. V dropped 2 bases and J dropped 1 base, with 8 bases sitting between them. Germline V gives CDR1 SGHTA, CDR2 FQGNSA. DNA for the CDR3: TGTGCCAGCAGCTTACGGGGACCGAACACTGAAGCTTTCTTT. Translation: CASSLRGPNTEAFF.

This clonotype was detected ten times or more. This chain joins TRBV15 and TRBJ2-5; 8 positions agree with TRBD2. The V segment lost 5 bases and the J segment 2 bases; nucleotides outside the gene matches: 4. The CDR3 spans 14 residues. Per the germline V gene, CDR1 is LNHNV and CDR2 is YYDKDF (reference sequence). CDR3 region: CATSYQRGQETQYF. The CDR3 bases are TGTGCCACCAGCTACCAGCGGGGGCAAGAGACCCAGTACTTC.

V gene TRBV19 combines with J gene TRBJ2-1, with TRBD2 identical over 8 bases. After removal of 5 bases from V and 0 bases from J, the junction contained 3 bases not matched to a gene. Germline V gene lookup returns CDR1 LNHDA and CDR2 SQIVND (reference sequence). The CDR3 covers 15 residues. Here the CDR3 DNA reads TGTGCCAGTAGTGCCGGACTAGCCTCCTACAATGAGCAGTTCTTC. It is translated as CASSAGLASYNEQFF.

The chain uses TRBV5-1 and TRBJ2-3, with D maybe TRBD2 (5 bases). The length of the CDR3 is 13 residues. Trimming shortened V by 10 bases and J by 3 bases, and 15 bases separated the two germline ends. CDR1 is SGHRS, CDR2 YFSETQ, per germline. The CDR3 DNA reads TGCGCCGCCGGCGACTGGGAGACAGATACGCAGTATTTT. Translating it yields CAAGDWETDTQYF. Supplemented by reference TRBV5-1 and TRBJ2-3, the full variable domain reads KAGVTQTPRYLIKTRGQQVTLSCSPISGHRSVSWYQQTPGQGLQFLFEYFSETQRNKGNFPGRFSGRQFSNSRSEMNVSTLELGDSALYLCAAGDWETDTQYFGPGTRLTVL.

In this sample, this clonotype turned up a few times. V usage is TRBV19 and J usage is TRBJ2-1, with 9 bases fitting TRBD1. With 5 bases clipped from V and 8 bases from J, the junction kept 13 bases outside the gene matches. The CDR3 covers 16 residues. From germline, CDR1 is LNHDA and CDR2 SQIVND (reference sequence). The CDR3 spells CASSLRDRDPIHEQFF. The CDR3 DNA is TGTGCCAGTAGTCTCCGGGACAGGGACCCCATCCATGAGCAGTTCTTC.

The rearrangement joins TRBV14 to TRBJ1-6; the D is unclear. Between the trimmed V and J ends, which lost 1 base and 7 bases, there was a span of 5 bases. The CDR3 loop spans 13 amino acids. The germline CDR1 and CDR2 sequences are SGHDN and FVKESK. This CDR3 reads CASSQAGNSPLHF. As DNA, the CDR3 is TGTGCCAGCAGCCAAGCGGGGAATTCACCCCTCCACTTT.